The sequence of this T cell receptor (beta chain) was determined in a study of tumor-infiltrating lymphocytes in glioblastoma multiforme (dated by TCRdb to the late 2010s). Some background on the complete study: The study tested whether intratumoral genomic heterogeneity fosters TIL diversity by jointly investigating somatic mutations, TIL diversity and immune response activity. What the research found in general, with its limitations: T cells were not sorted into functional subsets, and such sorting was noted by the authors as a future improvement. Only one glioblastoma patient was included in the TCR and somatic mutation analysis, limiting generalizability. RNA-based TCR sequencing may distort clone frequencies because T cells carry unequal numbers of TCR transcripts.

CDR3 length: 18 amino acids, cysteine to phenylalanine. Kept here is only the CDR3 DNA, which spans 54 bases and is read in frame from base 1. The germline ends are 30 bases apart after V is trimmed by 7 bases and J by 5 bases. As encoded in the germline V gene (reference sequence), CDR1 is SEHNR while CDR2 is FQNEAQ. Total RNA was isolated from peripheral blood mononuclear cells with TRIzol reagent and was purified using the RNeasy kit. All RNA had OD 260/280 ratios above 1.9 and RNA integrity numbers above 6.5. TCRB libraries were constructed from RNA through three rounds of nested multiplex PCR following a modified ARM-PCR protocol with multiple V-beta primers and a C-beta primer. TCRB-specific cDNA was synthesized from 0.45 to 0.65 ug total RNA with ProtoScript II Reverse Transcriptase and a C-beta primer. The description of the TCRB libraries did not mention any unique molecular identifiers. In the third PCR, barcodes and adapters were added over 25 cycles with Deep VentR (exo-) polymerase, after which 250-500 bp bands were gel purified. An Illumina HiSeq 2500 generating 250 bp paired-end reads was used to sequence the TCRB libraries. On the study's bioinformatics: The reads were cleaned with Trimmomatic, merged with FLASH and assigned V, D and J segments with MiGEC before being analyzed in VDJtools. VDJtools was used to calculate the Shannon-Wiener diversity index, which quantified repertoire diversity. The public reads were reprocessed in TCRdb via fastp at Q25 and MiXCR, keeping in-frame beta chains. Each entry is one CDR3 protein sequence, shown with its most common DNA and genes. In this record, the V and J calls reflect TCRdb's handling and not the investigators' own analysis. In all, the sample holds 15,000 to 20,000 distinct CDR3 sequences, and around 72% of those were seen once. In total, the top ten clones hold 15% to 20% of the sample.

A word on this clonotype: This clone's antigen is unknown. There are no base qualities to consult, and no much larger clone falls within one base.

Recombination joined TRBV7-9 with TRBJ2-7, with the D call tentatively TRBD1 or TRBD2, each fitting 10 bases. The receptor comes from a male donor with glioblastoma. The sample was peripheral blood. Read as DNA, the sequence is TGTGCCAGCACCCCGGGACAGGGGCTAGCGGGAGTGTCGGACGAGCAGTACTTC. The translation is CASTPGQGLAGVSDEQYF.